Detailed here is one T cell receptor (beta chain). In each PCR, synthetic TCR analog templates were spiked in. The protocol was immunoSEQ multiplex PCR, while the TCRdb copy is restricted to in-frame clones and leaves out a portion. The table includes about 74,000 clones, roughly 80% detected once. Patient disease was locally advanced or metastatic urothelial carcinoma. The source of the sample is a study of PD-L1 blockade in urothelial cancer. On the study more broadly: About 90% of the roughly 29 patients were men who had bladder-origin urothelial cancer. Blood was evaluated 3 weeks (second dose) and 6 weeks after therapy began.

The CDR3 length is 13 residues. V dropped 4 bases and J dropped 4; count of bases not matched to a gene: 4. Per the germline V gene, CDR1 is SGHKS and CDR2 is YYEKEE (reference sequence). The rearrangement uses TRBV5-5 and TRBJ1-2, with 7 bases that match TRBD1. This receptor was identified in a man aged 70-80 years with urothelial cancer. The sample was PBMCs, taken around atezolizumab (anti-PD-L1) treatment. CDR3 residues: CASSQGQSYGYTF. The CDR3, as DNA: TGTGCCAGCAGCCAGGGACAGAGCTATGGCTACACCTTC.